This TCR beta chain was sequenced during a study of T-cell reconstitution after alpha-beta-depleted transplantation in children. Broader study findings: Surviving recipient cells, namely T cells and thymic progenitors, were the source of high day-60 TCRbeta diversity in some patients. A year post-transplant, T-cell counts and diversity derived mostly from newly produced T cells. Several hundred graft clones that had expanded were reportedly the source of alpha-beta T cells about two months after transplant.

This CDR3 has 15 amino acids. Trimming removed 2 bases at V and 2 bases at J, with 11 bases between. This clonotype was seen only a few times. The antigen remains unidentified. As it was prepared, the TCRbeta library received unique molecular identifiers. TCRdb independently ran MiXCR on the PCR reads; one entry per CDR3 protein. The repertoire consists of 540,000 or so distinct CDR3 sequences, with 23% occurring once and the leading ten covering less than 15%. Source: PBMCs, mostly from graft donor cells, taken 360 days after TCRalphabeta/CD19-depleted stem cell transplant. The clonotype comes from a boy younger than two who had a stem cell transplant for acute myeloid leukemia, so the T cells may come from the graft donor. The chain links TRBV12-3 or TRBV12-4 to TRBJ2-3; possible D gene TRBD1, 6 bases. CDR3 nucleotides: TGTGCCAGCAGTTTAAGGGGGAGTCCCACAGATACGCAGTATTTT. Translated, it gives CASSLRGSPTDTQYF.